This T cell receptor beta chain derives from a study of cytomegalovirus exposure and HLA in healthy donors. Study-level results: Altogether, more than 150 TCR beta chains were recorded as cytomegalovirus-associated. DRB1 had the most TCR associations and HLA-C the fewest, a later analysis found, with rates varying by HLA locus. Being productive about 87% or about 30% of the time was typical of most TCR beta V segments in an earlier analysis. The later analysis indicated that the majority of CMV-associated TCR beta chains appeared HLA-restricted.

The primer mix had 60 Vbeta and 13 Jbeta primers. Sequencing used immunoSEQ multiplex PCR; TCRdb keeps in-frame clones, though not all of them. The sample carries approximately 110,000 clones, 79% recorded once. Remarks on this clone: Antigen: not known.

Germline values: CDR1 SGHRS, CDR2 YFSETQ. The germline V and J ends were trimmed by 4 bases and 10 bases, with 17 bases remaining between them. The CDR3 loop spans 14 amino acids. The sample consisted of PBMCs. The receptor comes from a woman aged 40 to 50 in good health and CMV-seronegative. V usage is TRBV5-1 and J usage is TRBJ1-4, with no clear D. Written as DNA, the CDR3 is TGCGCCAGCAGCGTTGTAGGTCTTGGAGGAAAACTGTTTTTT. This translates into CASSVVGLGGKLFF.